A single sample is the source of the 5 T cell receptor beta chains below, sequenced in a study of blood T cell repertoires in COVID-19. Assay: immunoSEQ multiplex PCR; the TCRdb copy retains only in-frame clones and omits some. The table records roughly 250,000 clones, 80% to 90% of them present only once. The sample taken for sequencing was PBMCs or T cells enriched from blood (not recorded which). These receptors all come from a woman between 18 and 29 years old who had recovered from COVID-19.

The chain links TRBV6-2 or TRBV6-3 to TRBJ2-3, with 8 nucleotides matching TRBD2. V was pared by 8 bases and J by 2 bases, with 12 bases of the junction left unmatched. CDR3 length: 16 residues. Per the germline V gene, CDR1 is MNHEY and CDR2 is SVGEGT. The CDR3 loop is CASRLVWRGDTDTQYF. The CDR3 DNA sequence: TGTGCCAGCCGCCTGGTTTGGCGGGGGGACACAGATACGCAGTATTTT.

The V call is TRBV5-1, the J call TRBJ2-2, with D tentatively TRBD1 (5 bases). This CDR3 region has 18 residues. The germline V gene encodes CDR1 SGHRS and CDR2 YFSETQ. The V end was cut by 0 bases, the J end by 2 bases, with 17 bases between. CDR3 region: CASSLVPPGSINTGELFF. The CDR3 bases are TGCGCCAGCAGCTTGGTACCGCCAGGGTCGATAAACACCGGGGAGCTGTTTTTT.

The V call is TRBV5-1, the J call TRBJ1-1; no clear D. Trimming cost V 4 bases and J 3 bases, with 16 bases left between them. The germline V gene encodes CDR1 SGHRS and CDR2 YFSETQ. The CDR3 is made up of 15 amino acids. The CDR3 DNA is TGCGCCAGCAGCGACGGACGCGGGAGTGACACTGAAGCTTTCTTT. Its translation: CASSDGRGSDTEAFF.

The J gene is TRBJ1-4, the V gene TRBV2; TRBD1 agrees at 7 bases. In germline, CDR1 is SNHLY, CDR2 FYNNEI. V dropped 7 bases and J dropped 0; count of bases not matched to a gene: 14. The CDR3 totals 18 residues. CDR3 residues: CASTGSPGQSTTNEKLFF. CDR3 coding DNA: TGTGCCAGCACCGGGAGTCCGGGACAGAGTACAACTAATGAAAAACTGTTTTTT.

In DNA, the CDR3 is TGTGCCAGCAGTTACGGTCCGGGGACAGGGGGCGGCCCCCAGCATTTT. Translating it yields CASSYGPGTGGGPQHF. V usage is TRBV6-6 and J usage is TRBJ1-5, with 12 bases fitting TRBD1. Germline CDR1 MNHNY, CDR2 SVGAGI (reference sequence). The trim removed 2 bases at V and 10 bases at J, leaving 9 bases unmatched. The CDR3 totals 16 residues.